Listed below are T cell receptor beta chains from one sample, sequenced in a study of human T cells and chemical hapten exposure. TCRdb re-called the RACE reads with MiXCR, one entry per CDR3 protein. In the table there are under 45,000 distinct CDR3 sequences, approximately 5% of which are singletons. Sequenced input: whole blood. The origin of the receptors is a human donor in good health. Some clones in this sample may be carry-over from other donors' samples. The CDR3 runs from the conserved cysteine through the conserved F or W. The D gene is left open where the match is weak. The size of a clone is reported for some rows only, either as once, few or many, or as a class for expanded clones.

CDR3 DNA: TGTGCCAGCAGTTCCCGGGACCACTCCTACGAGCAGTACTTC; CDR3 protein: CASSSRDHSYEQYF; V gene: TRBV6-6; D gene: -; J gene: TRBJ2-7; clone size: many
CDR3 DNA: TGTGCCTGGAGCCCTACAGGGTTTCGCGGCTACACCTTC; CDR3 protein: CAWSPTGFRGYTF; V gene: TRBV30; D gene: -; J gene: TRBJ1-2; clone size: many
CDR3 DNA: TGTGCCAGCAGTCTCGGCGGGCTGCACTACGAGCAGTACTTC; CDR3 protein: CASSLGGLHYEQYF; V gene: TRBV12-3/TRBV12-4; D gene: -; J gene: TRBJ2-7; clone size: few
CDR3 DNA: TGTGCCAGCAGCTCCGGGACGGCGCGAGGAACAAATGAGCAGTTCTTC; CDR3 protein: CASSSGTARGTNEQFF; V gene: TRBV7-9; D gene: -; J gene: TRBJ2-1; clone size: many
CDR3 DNA: TGCAGCGTTGATCCACAAAAAGAGACCCAGTACTTC; CDR3 protein: CSVDPQKETQYF; V gene: TRBV29-1; D gene: -; J gene: TRBJ2-5; clone size: many
CDR3 DNA: TGTGCCAGCAGCCTGGACAGCGAGTCCACTGAAGCTTTCTTT; CDR3 protein: CASSLDSESTEAFF; V gene: TRBV11-3; D gene: -; J gene: TRBJ1-1; clone size: -
CDR3 DNA: TGTGCCAGCAGTTTTTATCGTCGTAATTTAGGCTTCAGGGGCAACCCCTTGGCGTCCGAAGCTTTCTTT; CDR3 protein: CASSFYRRNLGFRGNPLASEAFF; V gene: TRBV12-3/TRBV12-4; D gene: -; J gene: TRBJ1-1; clone size: few
CDR3 DNA: TGTGCCAGCAGCCCTAGAGGGGGCTCCTACGAGCAGTACTTC; CDR3 protein: CASSPRGGSYEQYF; V gene: TRBV7-8; D gene: -; J gene: TRBJ2-7; clone size: many
CDR3 DNA: TGTGCCAGCAGCTTAGTGCAGGGCTGGGAGACCCAGTACTTC; CDR3 protein: CASSLVQGWETQYF; V gene: TRBV7-9; D gene: -; J gene: TRBJ2-5; clone size: many
CDR3 DNA: TGCGCCAGCAGCTTGGCAGGGACAGATACGCAGTATTTT; CDR3 protein: CASSLAGTDTQYF; V gene: TRBV5-1; D gene: -; J gene: TRBJ2-3; clone size: few
CDR3 DNA: TGTGCCAGCAGTGGGGCTCGACCGGATCAGCCCCAGCATTTT; CDR3 protein: CASSGARPDQPQHF; V gene: TRBV25-1; D gene: -; J gene: TRBJ1-5; clone size: many
CDR3 DNA: TGTGCCAGCAGACGGAACGACGGTACCTACGAGCAGTACTTC; CDR3 protein: CASRRNDGTYEQYF; V gene: TRBV11-2; D gene: -; J gene: TRBJ2-7; clone size: many
CDR3 DNA: TGTGCCAGCAGGTCGACAGGGGTGCATGAGCAGTTCTTC; CDR3 protein: CASRSTGVHEQFF; V gene: TRBV12-3/TRBV12-4; D gene: TRBD1; J gene: TRBJ2-1; clone size: many
CDR3 DNA: TGTGCCAGCAGGTTGGACGGCCAAGAGACCCAGTACTTC; CDR3 protein: CASRLDGQETQYF; V gene: TRBV28; D gene: -; J gene: TRBJ2-5; clone size: -
CDR3 DNA: TGTGCCAGCAGCCCAACTCCCGGGACAGGGAAGACTGAAGCTTTCTTT; CDR3 protein: CASSPTPGTGKTEAFF; V gene: TRBV12-3/TRBV12-4; D gene: TRBD1; J gene: TRBJ1-1; clone size: many
CDR3 DNA: TGTGCCAGCAGTGCGGGGGTGTTATACAACGATGAGCAGTTCTTC; CDR3 protein: CASSAGVLYNDEQFF; V gene: TRBV11-2; D gene: TRBD2; J gene: TRBJ2-1; clone size: many
CDR3 DNA: TGTGCCAGCTCACCAGTAACGAACACTGAAGCTTTCTTT; CDR3 protein: CASSPVTNTEAFF; V gene: TRBV18; D gene: -; J gene: TRBJ1-1; clone size: many
CDR3 DNA: TGTGCCAGCAGCCTCACGACTAGAATCACAGATACGCAGTATTTT; CDR3 protein: CASSLTTRITDTQYF; V gene: TRBV7-6; D gene: -; J gene: TRBJ2-3; clone size: few
CDR3 DNA: TGTGCCAGCACCCTGACTTACAGGGCCACTGAAGCTTTCTTT; CDR3 protein: CASTLTYRATEAFF; V gene: TRBV6-2/TRBV6-3; D gene: -; J gene: TRBJ1-1; clone size: few
CDR3 DNA: TGCGCCAGCAGCTTTGGAGACACCGGGGAGCTGTTTTTT; CDR3 protein: CASSFGDTGELFF; V gene: TRBV5-1; D gene: -; J gene: TRBJ2-2; clone size: many
CDR3 DNA: TGTGCCAGCAGTGAAATGGGCTTCCAGGGGACTGAAGCTTTCTTT; CDR3 protein: CASSEMGFQGTEAFF; V gene: TRBV2; D gene: -; J gene: TRBJ1-1; clone size: many
CDR3 DNA: TGTGCCAGCAGCCCATCCCCCAAGACGGGAGGCGGCAATCAGCCCCAGCATTTT; CDR3 protein: CASSPSPKTGGGNQPQHF; V gene: TRBV3-1; D gene: -; J gene: TRBJ1-5; clone size: many
CDR3 DNA: TGTGCCAGCAGCTCAAGTCCGGGCCAGGGTGAGCAGTTCTTC; CDR3 protein: CASSSSPGQGEQFF; V gene: TRBV7-2; D gene: -; J gene: TRBJ2-1; clone size: -
CDR3 DNA: TGTGCCTGGAGCGCAATCGGATTCGGTGGAAACACCATATATTTT; CDR3 protein: CAWSAIGFGGNTIYF; V gene: TRBV30; D gene: -; J gene: TRBJ1-3; clone size: many
CDR3 DNA: TGCAGTGCTCGGACGCTCACAGATACGCAGTATTTT; CDR3 protein: CSARTLTDTQYF; V gene: TRBV20-1; D gene: -; J gene: TRBJ2-3; clone size: many
CDR3 DNA: TGTGCCAGCGAAGGGACTAGCGTCTACAATGAGCAGTTCTTC; CDR3 protein: CASEGTSVYNEQFF; V gene: TRBV6-2/TRBV6-3; D gene: TRBD2; J gene: TRBJ2-1; clone size: many
CDR3 DNA: TGTGCCAGCAGTCCTGACGGCGGTTCCTACAATGAGCAGTTCTTC; CDR3 protein: CASSPDGGSYNEQFF; V gene: TRBV7-2; D gene: -; J gene: TRBJ2-1; clone size: few
CDR3 DNA: TGTGCCAGCAGCTCTGGGGCCAACGTCCTGACTTTC; CDR3 protein: CASSSGANVLTF; V gene: TRBV12-3/TRBV12-4; D gene: -; J gene: TRBJ2-6; clone size: many
CDR3 DNA: TGTGCCAGCAGTTTAACGGTCAGGGGCCGGGAGACCCAGTACTTC; CDR3 protein: CASSLTVRGRETQYF; V gene: TRBV28; D gene: -; J gene: TRBJ2-5; clone size: many
CDR3 DNA: TGTGCCAGCAGTTTCGGTCGGTTGAACACTGAAGCTTTCTTT; CDR3 protein: CASSFGRLNTEAFF; V gene: TRBV27; D gene: -; J gene: TRBJ1-1; clone size: few
CDR3 DNA: TGTGCCAGCAGGCCGAGACAGGGGGGAATTCAGCCCCAGCATTTT; CDR3 protein: CASRPRQGGIQPQHF; V gene: TRBV3-1; D gene: TRBD1; J gene: TRBJ1-5; clone size: many
CDR3 DNA: TGTGCCAGCAGCTTAGCCCATGAGCAGTTCTTC; CDR3 protein: CASSLAHEQFF; V gene: TRBV11-3; D gene: -; J gene: TRBJ2-1; clone size: few
CDR3 DNA: TGCAGCGTTGGAGGCCAGGAGAATCAGCCCCAGCATTTT; CDR3 protein: CSVGGQENQPQHF; V gene: TRBV29-1; D gene: -; J gene: TRBJ1-5; clone size: many
CDR3 DNA: TGCAGTGCTAGAGACGCCTCGACAGGGAGTTACTATGGCTACACCTTC; CDR3 protein: CSARDASTGSYYGYTF; V gene: TRBV20-1; D gene: TRBD1; J gene: TRBJ1-2; clone size: -
CDR3 DNA: TGTGCCAGCAGTATCCGGGACAGGGTAGACTACGAGCAGTACTTC; CDR3 protein: CASSIRDRVDYEQYF; V gene: TRBV2; D gene: TRBD1; J gene: TRBJ2-7; clone size: many
CDR3 DNA: TGTGCCAGCAGTGTTAAGGACAGTGATGAAAAACTGTTTTTT; CDR3 protein: CASSVKDSDEKLFF; V gene: TRBV6-1; D gene: -; J gene: TRBJ1-4; clone size: -
CDR3 DNA: TGTGCCAGCAGCGTAGGACAGGGCCCCACAGATACGCAGTATTTT; CDR3 protein: CASSVGQGPTDTQYF; V gene: TRBV9; D gene: TRBD1; J gene: TRBJ2-3; clone size: many
CDR3 DNA: TGTGCCAGCAGTTTATCTGGGCGACAGGGGGGGTCCTCATACGAGCAGTACTTC; CDR3 protein: CASSLSGRQGGSSYEQYF; V gene: TRBV27; D gene: TRBD1; J gene: TRBJ2-7; clone size: many
CDR3 DNA: TGCGCCAGCAGCTTGGATAATCCTAGCACAGATACGCAGTATTTT; CDR3 protein: CASSLDNPSTDTQYF; V gene: TRBV5-1; D gene: -; J gene: TRBJ2-3; clone size: many
CDR3 DNA: TGCGCCAGCAGCCAGGACCACAGAGGTACGCAGTATTTT; CDR3 protein: CASSQDHRGTQYF; V gene: TRBV4-1; D gene: -; J gene: TRBJ2-3; clone size: many
CDR3 DNA: TGCAGCGTTGCGGCCAGGGGGCTTAACTATGGCTACACCTTC; CDR3 protein: CSVAARGLNYGYTF; V gene: TRBV29-1; D gene: TRBD1; J gene: TRBJ1-2; clone size: many
CDR3 DNA: TGTGCCAGCAGCTTAGGGCAGCGGGCTCGGGAGCAGTACTTC; CDR3 protein: CASSLGQRAREQYF; V gene: TRBV7-2; D gene: -; J gene: TRBJ2-7; clone size: many
CDR3 DNA: TGTGCCAGCAGTTTTCAGGGGGCATCCTATGGCTACACCTTC; CDR3 protein: CASSFQGASYGYTF; V gene: TRBV28; D gene: TRBD1; J gene: TRBJ1-2; clone size: many
CDR3 DNA: TGCAGCGTACGACCGGTCGGGGGGTACGAGCAGTACTTC; CDR3 protein: CSVRPVGGYEQYF; V gene: TRBV29-1; D gene: TRBD2; J gene: TRBJ2-7; clone size: many
CDR3 DNA: TGTGCCAGCTCACCGTATATAGCGGGGTCCTCCTACAATGAGCAGTTCTTC; CDR3 protein: CASSPYIAGSSYNEQFF; V gene: TRBV18; D gene: TRBD2; J gene: TRBJ2-1; clone size: many
CDR3 DNA: TGCAGTGCTAGTTCAGGCGGGAGCTCCTACAATGAGCAGTTCTTC; CDR3 protein: CSASSGGSSYNEQFF; V gene: TRBV20-1; D gene: TRBD2; J gene: TRBJ2-1; clone size: many
CDR3 DNA: TGTGCCAGCAGCCAAGGATTGAGGAACACTGAAGCTTTCTTT; CDR3 protein: CASSQGLRNTEAFF; V gene: TRBV3-1; D gene: -; J gene: TRBJ1-1; clone size: many
CDR3 DNA: TGTGCCAGCAGCCAAGACTTGGCCACCTCCGTCTATCGCACAGATACGCAGTATTTT; CDR3 protein: CASSQDLATSVYRTDTQYF; V gene: TRBV3-1; D gene: -; J gene: TRBJ2-3; clone size: -
CDR3 DNA: TGCAGCGTTGGAGGACTAGCGGGAGTCCGTGACTACGAGCAGTACTTC; CDR3 protein: CSVGGLAGVRDYEQYF; V gene: TRBV29-1; D gene: TRBD2; J gene: TRBJ2-7; clone size: medium-sized
CDR3 DNA: TGTGCCAGCAGTAAAGGGGACCCACAGGGGTCCGAGACCCAGTACTTC; CDR3 protein: CASSKGDPQGSETQYF; V gene: TRBV6-5; D gene: TRBD1; J gene: TRBJ2-5; clone size: many
CDR3 DNA: TGTGCCAGCACACCCCGCCTCGCAGATACGCAGTATTTT; CDR3 protein: CASTPRLADTQYF; V gene: TRBV7-2; D gene: -; J gene: TRBJ2-3; clone size: many
CDR3 DNA: TGCGCCAGCAGCTCGACAGGGACAGGGGCCGAGACCCAGTACTTC; CDR3 protein: CASSSTGTGAETQYF; V gene: TRBV5-1; D gene: TRBD1; J gene: TRBJ2-5; clone size: few
CDR3 DNA: TGTGCCAGCAGCCAAGAACTAGAGGTTGAGCAGTTCTTC; CDR3 protein: CASSQELEVEQFF; V gene: TRBV4-2; D gene: -; J gene: TRBJ2-1; clone size: many